This T cell receptor beta chain was identified during a study of T cells in Graves' hyperthyroidism and ophthalmopathy. V was clipped by 3 bases and J by 8 bases, with 13 bases between them. Germline V gives CDR1 ENHRY, CDR2 SYGVKD. The CDR3 has 13 residues. The table lists this clonotype with a few counts. The investigators amplified TCR beta CDR3 regions from RNA transcripts. HTBI primers were the set used in a first-round RT-PCR of the TCR CDR3. Each CDR3 protein is one row after TCRdb ran MiXCR on the multiplex PCR reads. The sample includes roughly 380,000 distinct CDR3 sequences, about 15% of them seen just once.

This TCR derives from an older woman with Graves' hyperthyroidism. Input material: blood. This chain links TRBV10-3 with TRBJ1-2, with D perhaps TRBD1 (6 bases). CDR3 sequence: CAISDRGVYGYTF. CDR3 DNA sequence: TGTGCCATCAGTGATAGGGGGGTCTACGGCTACACCTTC.